These 25 T cell receptor beta chains originate from one sample sequenced in a study of CD4 T cells in relation to SARS-CoV-2 and coronaviruses. Before the COVID-19 pandemic, during about 2010-2018, CD4+ T cells were taken from unexposed donors. TCRdb's table, derived via immunoSEQ multiplex PCR, lists solely in-frame clones and lacks some. The sample comprises some 69,000 clones, approximately 94% of which are singletons, and over 0.11% rests with the top ten. Specimen: naive CD4+ T cells from PBMCs. As for subset: naive CD4+ T cells isolated by negative enrichment. The receptors stem from a human donor in good health.

V gene TRBV27 combines with J gene TRBJ2-4, with D perhaps TRBD1 (6 bases). V was trimmed by 8 bases and J by 7 bases, leaving 9 bases between them. The CDR3 contains 11 residues. CDR1 is MNHEY and CDR2 is SMNVEV in the germline V gene (reference sequence). The DNA for the CDR3 is TGTGCCAGCGCTGGGGGCAACATTCAGTACTTC. It translates to CASAGGNIQYF.

This rearrangement joins TRBV27 to TRBJ2-7; 9 nucleotides line up with TRBD1. V lost 6 bases and J lost 4; bases outside the gene matches: 10. The germline V gene encodes CDR1 MNHEY and CDR2 SMNVEV (reference sequence). This CDR3 contains 15 residues. The CDR3 DNA sequence: TGTGCCAGCAGCCCCTGGAGGGACAGGGAGTACGAGCAGTACTTC. This sequence encodes CASSPWRDREYEQYF.

V is TRBV5-6 and J is TRBJ1-6; the D is unclear. CDR3 length: 19 residues. The V end lost 5 bases, the J end lost 0 bases, and 21 bases lay between the germline ends. Per germline, CDR1 SGHDT and CDR2 YYEEEE. The DNA of the CDR3 is TGTGCCAGCAGATTCGGTCCCGACGGGTTGAGCTCCTATAATTCACCCCTCCACTTT. This encodes CASRFGPDGLSSYNSPLHF.

V usage is TRBV10-2 and J usage is TRBJ1-5, with D unresolved. The CDR3 sequence is 13 residues long. Germline V lookup: CDR1 WSHSY, CDR2 SAAADI. Between the trimmed V and J ends, which lost 8 bases and 1 base, there was a span of 9 bases. The CDR3 DNA is TGCGCCAGCCTACAAGGGAGCAATCAGCCCCAGCATTTT. This encodes CASLQGSNQPQHF.

V is TRBV7-2 and J is TRBJ2-5; 9 nucleotides line up with TRBD1. V was pared by 0 bases and J by 5 bases, with 7 bases of the junction left unmatched. Germline CDR1 SGHTA, CDR2 FQGNSA. The CDR3 is made up of 16 amino acids. CDR3 nucleotide sequence: TGTGCCAGCAGCTTAGCGTCAGGGACAGGGTCGGAGACCCAGTACTTC. Residues: CASSLASGTGSETQYF.

The V and J genes are TRBV9 and TRBJ2-2; D is undetermined. The CDR3 length is 15 residues. Trimming removed 0 bases from V and 6 bases from J, with 12 bases in between. The germline CDR1 and CDR2 sequences are SGDLS and YYNGEE. The CDR3 DNA reads as TGTGCCAGCAGCGTAGATCCTGAGGTTCCCGGGGAGCTGTTTTTT. Translated, it gives CASSVDPEVPGELFF.

The J gene is TRBJ2-3, the V gene TRBV5-1; D possibly corresponds to TRBD2 (6 bases). Per the germline V gene, CDR1 is SGHRS and CDR2 is YFSETQ. This CDR3 contains 16 residues. V was clipped by 0 bases and J by 3 bases, with 14 bases between them. As DNA, the CDR3 is TGCGCCAGCAGCTTGGTTGGCGGGAAGGTAACAGATACGCAGTATTTT. It translates to CASSLVGGKVTDTQYF.

J is TRBJ2-5 and V is TRBV5-1; 9 nucleotides agree with TRBD1. In germline, CDR1 is SGHRS, CDR2 YFSETQ. CDR3 size: 15 residues. The junction had 12 bases not matched to a gene; V was cut back by 7 bases and J by 5 bases. CDR3: CASRPGQGFMETQYF. The DNA for the CDR3 is TGCGCCAGCCGTCCGGGACAGGGTTTTATGGAGACCCAGTACTTC.

The rearrangement links TRBV6-5 to TRBJ1-5; a weak D match, TRBD1 (5 bases). Trimming left V 4 bases short and J 5 bases short, with 15 bases between. The CDR3 runs 15 residues. Germline values: CDR1 MNHEY, CDR2 SVGAGI. The CDR3, as DNA: TGTGCCAGCAGTTCGGACACTGGAGGAGATCAGCCCCAGCATTTT. Translated: CASSSDTGGDQPQHF.

This chain joins TRBV14 and TRBJ1-1; D unresolved. V lost 5 bases and J 12 bases, leaving 25 bases between the germline ends. In germline, CDR1 is SGHDN, CDR2 FVKESK. The CDR3 extends over 15 amino acids. CDR3 loop: CASSKSSSWSSGPFF. In DNA form, the CDR3 reads TGTGCCAGCAGCAAAAGTAGCTCTTGGTCAAGCGGTCCTTTCTTT. Full variable domain (missing parts from reference TRBV14 and TRBJ1-1): EAGVTQFPSHSVIEKGQTVTLRCDPISGHDNLYWYRRVMGKEIKFLLHFVKESKQDESGMPNNRFLAERTGGTYSTLKVQPAELEDSGVYFCASSKSSSWSSGPFFGQGTRLTVV.

The chain employs TRBV3-1 (or the pseudogene TRBV3-2) and TRBJ1-1; D is unresolved. The CDR3 spans 14 residues. Trimming removed 0 bases from V and 1 base from J, with 6 bases in between. Germline CDR1 LGHDT, CDR2 YNNKEL (reference sequence). The CDR3 sequence: CASSQDTGNTEAFF. The CDR3 DNA sequence: TGTGCCAGCAGCCAAGATACGGGGAACACTGAAGCTTTCTTT.

V and J are TRBV6-2 or TRBV6-3 and TRBJ1-5, with D unclear. The length of the CDR3 is 13 residues. Per the germline V gene, CDR1 is MNHEY and CDR2 is SVGEGT. The ends were cut back, 0 bases at V and 12 bases at J, with 12 bases in the middle. As DNA, the CDR3 is TGTGCCAGCAGTTACTCTTCCCAAAGGGTCCAGCATTTT. As protein: CASSYSSQRVQHF.

The chain links TRBV2 to TRBJ2-3, with 8 nucleotides matching TRBD2. CDR3 length: 15 residues. Germline CDR1 is SNHLY and CDR2 is FYNNEI. Trimming took 6 bases from V and 1 from J; bases not matched to a gene: 6. CDR3 amino acids: CASRHPGLGTDTQYF. CDR3 bases: TGTGCCAGCAGACACCCGGGACTAGGCACAGATACGCAGTATTTT.

The DNA for the CDR3 is TGTGCCAGCAGTTACGAGGGGGTTGAAGCTTTCTTT. It is translated as CASSYEGVEAFF. The V call is TRBV6-5, the J call TRBJ1-1; weak D call: TRBD1 (6 bases). Germline CDR1 and CDR2: MNHEY and SVGAGI. The CDR3 is made up of 12 amino acids. Deletions cut 2 bases from V and 7 bases from J, with 8 bases between.

The chain couples TRBV3-1 (or the pseudogene TRBV3-2) to TRBJ2-1; D is uncertain. The germline V gene encodes CDR1 LGHDT and CDR2 YNNKEL (reference sequence). The CDR3 extends over 14 amino acids. With 4 bases removed from V and 8 bases from J, the gap between germline ends came to 15 bases. DNA of the CDR3: TGTGCCAGCAGCCCATTCGTTTCCAACGATGAGCAGTTCTTC. Its translation is CASSPFVSNDEQFF.

This clone occurred once. The rearrangement uses TRBV24-1 and TRBJ2-1, with D possibly matching TRBD2 (6 bases). This CDR3 has 11 amino acids. The germline V and J ends were trimmed by 9 bases and 7 bases, with 9 bases remaining between them. Germline V CDR1 and CDR2: KGHDR, SFDVKD. Here the CDR3 DNA reads TGTGCCACCGGGACTGAAAATGAGCAGTTCTTC. Translating gives CATGTENEQFF.

This chain links TRBV30 with TRBJ2-2; the match to TRBD2 covers 12 bases. With V trimmed by 3 bases and J by 2 bases, 7 bases remained unmatched. From germline, CDR1 is GTSNPN and CDR2 SVGIG (reference sequence). CDR3 length equals 17 residues. CDR3 protein: CAWRRLAGAPNTGELFF. As DNA, the CDR3 is TGTGCCTGGAGAAGACTAGCGGGAGCGCCCAACACCGGGGAGCTGTTTTTT.

CDR3 coding DNA: TGTGCCAGCAGTTATGAGGGTACCGGGGATTCACCCCTCCACTTT. Translation gives CASSYEGTGDSPLHF. The V gene is TRBV27, the J gene TRBJ1-6; no firm D call. The CDR3 has 15 amino acids. The germline V and J ends were trimmed by 4 bases and 8 bases, with 15 bases remaining between them. Germline assignment: CDR1 MNHEY and CDR2 SMNVEV (reference sequence).

This chain links TRBV24-1 with TRBJ2-7; 9 bases fit TRBD1. Germline V gene data show CDR1 as KGHDR and CDR2 as SFDVKD. The CDR3 contains 16 residues. V shed 5 bases and J 0 bases; nucleotides not matched to a gene: 7. The CDR3 is CATSVSGTGSSYEQYF. CDR3 coding DNA: TGTGCCACCAGTGTCTCCGGGACAGGGAGCTCCTACGAGCAGTACTTC.

The gene calls are TRBV27 and TRBJ2-7; tentative D call: TRBD2 (5 bases). This CDR3 has 14 residues. In germline, CDR1 is MNHEY, CDR2 SMNVEV (reference sequence). The V end lost 1 base, the J end lost 2 bases, and 9 bases lay between the germline ends. In nucleotides, the CDR3 is TGTGCCAGCAGTTTATGGTCTAGCACCTACGAGCAGTACTTC. It yields the protein CASSLWSSTYEQYF.

The chain recombines TRBV27 with TRBJ1-2; TRBD1 agrees at 10 bases. The CDR3 is 16 amino acids. V lost 6 bases and J lost 7; bases outside the gene matches: 14. Germline V gene sequence: CDR1 MNHEY, CDR2 SMNVEV (reference sequence). CDR3 amino acids: CASRPRLGQGHFGYTF. The CDR3 DNA follows: TGTGCCAGCAGACCTAGGTTGGGACAGGGGCATTTTGGCTACACCTTC.

The chain is built from TRBV28 and TRBJ2-5; the match to TRBD1 covers 7 bases. Per germline, CDR1 MDHEN and CDR2 SYDVKM. The CDR3 runs to 15 residues. Losses at the gene ends were 4 bases for V and 2 bases for J; bases not matched to a gene: 7. The CDR3 region is CASSSADRDQETQYF. CDR3 nucleotides: TGTGCCAGCAGTTCGGCCGACAGGGATCAAGAGACCCAGTACTTC.

The chain is built from TRBV3-1 (or the pseudogene TRBV3-2) and TRBJ1-1; unclear D gene. V lost 3 bases and J 1 base, leaving 6 bases between the germline ends. The germline gives CDR1 LGHDT, CDR2 YNNKEL (reference sequence). This CDR3 is built from 13 residues. The CDR3 sequence is CASSQGRNTEAFF. CDR3 DNA sequence: TGTGCCAGCAGCCAGGGGAGGAACACTGAAGCTTTCTTT.

The chain uses TRBV19 and TRBJ1-2; D is perhaps TRBD1 (5 bases). The length of the CDR3 is 13 residues. Germline V lookup: CDR1 LNHDA, CDR2 SQIVND (reference sequence). V lost 7 bases, J lost 2 bases, and 11 bases lay in between. CDR3 sequence (DNA): TGTGCCAGTAACACCGGGGGGAACTATGGCTACACCTTC. This gives the protein CASNTGGNYGYTF.

The chain combines TRBV28 with TRBJ1-5, with TRBD1 matching over 7 bases. This CDR3 has 16 residues. After removal of 2 bases from V and 3 bases from J, the junction contained 7 bases not matched to a gene. Germline loops: CDR1 MDHEN, CDR2 SYDVKM. The CDR3 region is CASSLTTGDDNQPQHF. CDR3 in DNA: TGTGCCAGCAGTTTAACAACAGGGGACGACAATCAGCCCCAGCATTTT.